This TCR beta chain was obtained from a study of blood T cell repertoires in COVID-19. This CDR3 spans 12 amino acids. The V and J ends lost 3 bases and 6 bases respectively, with 6 bases between them. Germline CDR1 is SGHDT and CDR2 is YYEEEE. Per the original methods: Reference gene primer amplification yielded estimated nucleated cell counts. Measured with immunoSEQ multiplex PCR; TCRdb has only the in-frame clones, and not every one. Clone size and V and J calls were adopted from that table, with D and trimming inferred from the DNA. The table has 85,000 to 120,000 clones, 92% seen once; the top ten hold 1.5% to 2.5%.

This sequence was found in a woman aged 45-65 years with COVID-19, enrolled during active disease. V is TRBV5-6 and J is TRBJ1-4; D gene uncertain. Sequences were obtained from peripheral blood. Here the CDR3 reads CASSSYDEKLFF. The DNA for the CDR3 is TGTGCCAGCAGCTCCTATGATGAAAAACTGTTTTTT.